Each of the 16 T cell receptor beta chains below was sequenced from the same sample in a study of T cells in Graves' hyperthyroidism and ophthalmopathy. The source material, RNA transcripts, was used to amplify TCR beta CDR3 regions. First-round RT-PCR with HTBI primers amplified the TCR CDR3 region. TCRdb re-called the multiplex PCR reads through MiXCR, storing one row per CDR3 protein. The sample lists about 320,000 distinct CDR3 sequences; roughly 15% were seen once. Sequencing was performed on blood. The origin of the receptors is a man aged 25 to 40 with Graves' hyperthyroidism.

The chain carries TRBV29-1 and TRBJ1-2, with D perhaps matching TRBD1 (5 bases). With 6 bases removed from V and 1 base from J, the gap between germline ends came to 12 bases. CDR1 is SQVTM, CDR2 ANQGSEA, per germline. There are 13 residues in the CDR3. In DNA form, the CDR3 reads TGCAGCGTACCTAAGCAGGGTAACTATGGCTACACCTTC. It yields the protein CSVPKQGNYGYTF.

This clonotype showed up just a few times. This sequence joins TRBV7-3 and TRBJ2-1; 8 nucleotides agree with TRBD2. J gave up 4 bases and V 4 bases, and 6 bases lay outside the gene matches. The CDR3 length is 15 residues. Germline CDR1 and CDR2: SGHTA and FQGTGA. CDR3 DNA sequence: TGTGCCAGCAGCTCGCCCGGGACTAGATACAATGAGCAGTTCTTC. Encoded protein: CASSSPGTRYNEQFF.

Ten or more counts support this clonotype. V and J are TRBV10-3 and TRBJ2-3; D ambiguous. The CDR3 totals 12 residues. Germline V lookup: CDR1 ENHRY, CDR2 SYGVKD. The V end lost 7 bases, the J end lost 3 bases, and 8 bases lay between the germline ends. The CDR3 DNA follows: TGTGCCATCAACGGCGAGACAGATACGCAGTATTTT. It codes for CAINGETDTQYF.

This clonotype was seen many times. The chain employs TRBV28 and TRBJ1-2; the match to TRBD1 covers 8 bases. CDR3 length equals 14 residues. Losses at the gene ends were 6 bases for V and 4 bases for J; bases not matched to a gene: 7. CDR1 and CDR2 (germline): MDHEN, SYDVKM. CDR3: CASSPDRDPYGYTF. CDR3 bases: TGTGCCAGCAGCCCGGACAGGGACCCCTATGGCTACACCTTC.

This clonotype came up many times. The V gene is TRBV12-3 or TRBV12-4, the J gene TRBJ2-3, with TRBD2 identical over 13 bases. V lost 6 bases, J lost 10 bases, and 13 bases stayed unmatched. This CDR3 has 16 amino acids. The CDR3, as DNA: TGTGCCAGCAGCTTGGAGGGACTAGCGGGGACCGGTGCGCAGTATTTT. Its translation: CASSLEGLAGTGAQYF.

In its sample, this clonotype was seen a few times. The J gene is TRBJ1-5, the V gene TRBV6-5; D not certain. V lost 0 bases, J lost 2 bases, and 5 bases lay in between. Germline V gene lookup returns CDR1 MNHEY and CDR2 SVGAGI. The CDR3 loop spans 14 amino acids. Written as DNA, the CDR3 is TGTGCCAGCAGTTACTCTATTGGCAATCAGCCCCAGCATTTT. The encoded protein is CASSYSIGNQPQHF.

Of note for this clonotype: Just one base apart from a much larger clone, this may be a read error. J is TRBJ2-1 and V is TRBV7-9; 7 bases are a match to TRBD2. This CDR3 comprises 16 residues. Per the germline V gene, CDR1 is SEHNR and CDR2 is FQNEAQ (reference sequence). In nucleotides, the CDR3 is TGTGCCAACAGCTTAGTGAGCGGGACCCCCCACAATGAGCAGTTCTTC. It is translated as CANSLVSGTPHNEQFF. The entire variable domain, with the rest obtained from reference TRBV7-9 and TRBJ2-1, is as follows: DTGVSQNPRHKITKRGQNVTFRCDPISEHNRLYWYRQTLGQGPEFLTYFQNEAQLEKSRLLSDRFSAERPKGSFSTLEIQRTEQGDSAMYLCANSLVSGTPHNEQFFGPGTRLTVL.

The chain recombines TRBV7-9 with TRBJ2-1; D is unclear. This CDR3 contains 12 residues. Between the trimmed V and J ends, which lost 2 bases and 8 bases, there was a span of 7 bases. CDR1 and CDR2 from the germline V gene are SEHNR and FQNEAQ (reference sequence). DNA of the CDR3: TGTGCCAGCAGCTTATACTTCGATGAGCAGTTCTTC. Translated: CASSLYFDEQFF.

The genes are TRBV6-1 and TRBJ2-5; D uncertain. V lost 3 bases to trimming and J lost 7 bases, with 18 bases between them. The germline V gene encodes CDR1 MNHNS and CDR2 SASEGT. This CDR3 is 15 amino acids long. The CDR3 region has the DNA TGTGCCAGCAGTGACTCTAACCCATTTTGGTGGACCCAGTACTTC. It specifies CASSDSNPFWWTQYF.

This clonotype was observed a single time. This chain joins TRBV27 and TRBJ2-1; the D is unclear. V gave up 3 bases and J gave up 9 bases, with 6 bases separating them. Germline CDR1 is MNHEY and CDR2 is SMNVEV (reference sequence). The CDR3 runs to 11 residues. The DNA of the CDR3 is TGTGCCAGCAGTTTTGGGGTTGAGCAGTTCTTC. Amino acid sequence: CASSFGVEQFF.

This clonotype was counted between two and nine times. The chain is built from TRBV11-2 and TRBJ1-6; TRBD1 matches at 7 bases. Germline CDR1 SGHAT, CDR2 FQNNGV. CDR3 length: 17 amino acids. J lost 5 bases, V lost 2 bases, and 9 bases had no gene match. The CDR3, as DNA: TGTGCCAGCAGCTTAAGGACAGGATGGGGTAATAATTCACCCCTCCACTTT. Its translation is CASSLRTGWGNNSPLHF.

This clonotype appeared many times. V gene TRBV2 combines with J gene TRBJ2-5; D unresolved. This CDR3 has 16 amino acids. Between the trimmed V and J ends, which lost 5 bases and 2 bases, there was a span of 18 bases. Germline values: CDR1 SNHLY, CDR2 FYNNEI. For the CDR3, the DNA is TGTGCCAGCAGTCTTCGGGCCTGGCAGTTGCAAGAGACCCAGTACTTC. This sequence encodes CASSLRAWQLQETQYF.

The table lists this clonotype with a few counts. The chain links TRBV5-1 to TRBJ2-7; 13 bases map to TRBD2. CDR1 SGHRS and CDR2 YFSETQ come from the germline V gene. V lost 4 bases, J lost 0 bases, and 4 bases stayed unmatched. The CDR3 covers 16 residues. The chain's CDR3 is CASSRGTSGASYEQYF. In DNA, the CDR3 is TGCGCCAGCAGCCGGGGGACTAGCGGGGCCTCCTACGAGCAGTACTTC. Combining the CDR3 with reference TRBV5-1 and TRBJ2-7 gives the whole variable domain KAGVTQTPRYLIKTRGQQVTLSCSPISGHRSVSWYQQTPGQGLQFLFEYFSETQRNKGNFPGRFSGRQFSNSRSEMNVSTLELGDSALYLCASSRGTSGASYEQYFGPGTRLTVT.

In this sample, this clonotype turned up many times. The J gene is TRBJ2-7, the V gene TRBV6-2 or TRBV6-3, with a possible D match to TRBD2 (6 bases). The V and J ends lost 6 bases and 7 bases respectively, with 19 bases between them. The germline V gene has CDR1 MNHEY and CDR2 SVGEGT. This CDR3 has 14 residues. The CDR3 spells CASRVPGLPLEQYF. The DNA for the CDR3 is TGTGCCAGCAGAGTTCCGGGACTTCCTTTGGAGCAGTACTTC.

This clonotype was seen at least ten times. The chain carries TRBV24-1 and TRBJ2-2, with D possibly matching TRBD2 (5 bases). Between the trimmed V and J ends, which lost 3 bases and 6 bases, there was a span of 10 bases. The CDR3 covers 14 residues. The germline V gene has CDR1 KGHDR and CDR2 SFDVKD. The CDR3 here is CATSDPRTAGELFF. The CDR3 bases are TGTGCCACCAGTGATCCACGGACTGCCGGGGAGCTGTTTTTT.

CDR3 nucleotides: TGTGCCAGCAGCTCCAAGACTACCCTTATCACCGGGGAGCTGTTTTTT. This translates into CASSSKTTLITGELFF. The chain links TRBV7-8 to TRBJ2-2, with a weak D call TRBD2 (5 bases). The CDR3 totals 16 residues. Germline V gives CDR1 SGHVS, CDR2 FQNEAQ. V gave up 4 bases and J gave up 4 bases, with 16 bases separating them.